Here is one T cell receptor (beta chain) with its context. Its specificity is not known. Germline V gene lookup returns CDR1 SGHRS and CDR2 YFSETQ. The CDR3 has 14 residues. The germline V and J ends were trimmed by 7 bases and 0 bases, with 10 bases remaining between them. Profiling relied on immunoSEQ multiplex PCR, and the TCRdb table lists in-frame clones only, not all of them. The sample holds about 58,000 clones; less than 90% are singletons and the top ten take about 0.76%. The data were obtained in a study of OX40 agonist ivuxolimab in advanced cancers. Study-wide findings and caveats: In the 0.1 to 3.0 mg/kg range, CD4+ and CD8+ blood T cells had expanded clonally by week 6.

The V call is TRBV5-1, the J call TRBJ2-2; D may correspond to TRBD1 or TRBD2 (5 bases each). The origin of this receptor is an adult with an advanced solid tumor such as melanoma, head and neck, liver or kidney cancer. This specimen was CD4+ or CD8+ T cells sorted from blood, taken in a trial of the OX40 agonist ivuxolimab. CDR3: CASLGTANTGELFF. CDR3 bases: TGCGCCAGCCTCGGGACGGCGAACACCGGGGAGCTGTTTTTT.